This T cell receptor beta chain appears in the sequencing data of a study of T cells in localized non-small cell lung cancer. Clones were sequenced by immunoSEQ multiplex PCR, and TCRdb holds only the in-frame ones, with some missing. The sample includes roughly 61,000 clones, roughly 79% of them seen just once. Overall study results and limits: Appearance in adjacent lung was seen for a median approximately 58 of the top 100 tumor clones. Elevated circulating T cell density in blood was associated with longer overall survival.

Germline CDR1 and CDR2: PRHDT and FYEKMQ (reference sequence). CDR3 length equals 15 residues. V lost 5 bases and J 3 bases, leaving 16 bases between the germline ends. As for this clone: Its antigen remains unidentified.

This material consisted of PBMCs, taken before any cancer treatment. The source is a man aged 40-75 years with stage II lung adenocarcinoma. The rearrangement uses TRBV13 and TRBJ1-2; D gene uncertain. CDR3 DNA sequence: TGTGCCAGCAGCCGAGCACGACGGAGTGACTATGGCTACACCTTC. This translates into CASSRARRSDYGYTF. Full variable domain (outside the CDR3, taken from reference TRBV13 and TRBJ1-2): AAGVIQSPRHLIKEKRETATLKCYPIPRHDTVYWYQQGPGQDPQFLISFYEKMQSDKGSIPDRFSAQQFSDYHSELNMSSLELGDSALYFCASSRARRSDYGYTFGSGTRLTVV.